A single sample is the source of the 9 T cell receptor beta chains below, sequenced in a study of identical twins. In TCRdb, the 5' RACE reads were re-called with MiXCR into one record per CDR3 protein. This sample has roughly 570,000 distinct CDR3 sequences, with more than 9% found just once. The same sample was also used in a study of yellow fever vaccine responses in identical twins.

Material: PBMCs. These receptors were collected from a woman younger than 35 in good health.

This clonotype was counted a single time. Written as DNA, the CDR3 is TGTGCCAGCAGTAATCGCGGCAGGGGATCGAGCCTAGCCAAAAACATTCAGTACTTC. It translates to CASSNRGRGSSLAKNIQYF. The V and J genes are TRBV27 and TRBJ2-4, with a weak D call TRBD1 (6 bases). The CDR3 covers 19 residues. Germline V gene lookup returns CDR1 MNHEY and CDR2 SMNVEV (reference sequence). Trimming shortened V by 5 bases and J by 0 bases, and 23 bases separated the two germline ends.

The table lists this clonotype with many counts. Its ends do not fully match the called genes, so a read error is possible. The genes are TRBV28 and TRBJ2-1, with D possibly matching TRBD2 (5 bases). CDR1 MDHEN and CDR2 SYDVKM come from the germline V gene. This CDR3 comprises 13 residues. The CDR3 region is CASEGASHNEQFF. In nucleotides, the CDR3 is TGTGCCAGTGAGGGTGCCTCCCACAATGAGCAGTTCTTC. Complete variable domain (other parts from reference TRBV28 and TRBJ2-1): DVKVTQSSRYLVKRTGEKVFLECVQDMDHENMFWYRQDPGLGLRLIYFSYDVKMKEKGDIPEGYSVSREKKERFSLILESASTNQTSMYLCASEGASHNEQFFGPGTRLTVL.

In this sample, this clonotype turned up many times. V usage is TRBV12-3 or TRBV12-4 and J usage is TRBJ1-2; 9 positions agree with TRBD1. The junction had 5 bases not matched to a gene; V was cut back by 3 bases and J by 3 bases. This CDR3 is built from 15 residues. DNA of the CDR3: TGTGCCAGCAGTTTCGGGGACAGGGAGTACTATGGCTACACCTTC. Translating gives CASSFGDREYYGYTF.

This clonotype was recorded at least ten times. The chain has TRBV4-1 and TRBJ2-1; no definite D call. The ends were cut back, 0 bases at V and 10 bases at J, with 16 bases in the middle. The CDR3 spans 15 residues. Germline V gene sequence: CDR1 MGHRA, CDR2 YSYEKL. This CDR3 reads CASSQEIAGDREQFF. CDR3 sequence (DNA): TGCGCCAGCAGCCAAGAGATAGCCGGAGATCGGGAGCAGTTCTTC.

The rearrangement joins TRBV4-1 to TRBJ2-1; D not resolved. Trimming removed 0 bases at V and 11 bases at J, with 14 bases between. There are 14 residues in the CDR3. In germline, CDR1 is MGHRA, CDR2 YSYEKL. The CDR3 sequence is CASSQDGLAAKQFF. In DNA form, the CDR3 reads TGCGCCAGCAGCCAAGATGGGCTGGCCGCCAAGCAGTTCTTC.

This chain links TRBV5-1 with TRBJ1-6, with unresolved D. The germline CDR1 and CDR2 sequences are SGHRS and YFSETQ. Trimming cost V 1 base and J 9 bases, with 17 bases left between them. This CDR3 is 16 amino acids long. Here the CDR3 DNA reads TGCGCCAGCAGCTTGTTGGGCCAGGTGTTGGGTTCACCCCTCCACTTT. Protein product: CASSLLGQVLGSPLHF.

This rearrangement joins TRBV28 to TRBJ2-7, with 7 positions matching TRBD1. The CDR3 totals 15 residues. Germline trimming cut 4 bases from V and 2 bases from J; bases unmatched to any gene: 8. Germline lookup yields CDR1 MDHEN and CDR2 SYDVKM. The CDR3 spells CASSSTGPIPYEQYF. The CDR3 DNA reads TGTGCCAGCAGTTCGACAGGGCCCATCCCCTACGAGCAGTACTTC.

This clonotype has ten or more counts. J is TRBJ2-3 and V is TRBV10-3; D is unclear. The V gene lost 3 bases and the J gene lost 1 base, with 8 bases spanning the gap. Germline assignment: CDR1 ENHRY and CDR2 SYGVKD. The CDR3 length is 14 residues. The CDR3 DNA sequence: TGTGCCATCAGTGACCCGGTACGCACAGATACGCAGTATTTT. Translation: CAISDPVRTDTQYF.

The chain uses TRBV11-3 and TRBJ1-1, with 7 bases matching TRBD1. The CDR3 is 13 amino acids. After removal of 4 bases from V and 3 bases from J, the junction contained 2 bases not matched to a gene. The germline gives CDR1 SGHNT, CDR2 YENEEA. In DNA, the CDR3 is TGTGCCAGCAGCTCGACAGGGCACACTGAAGCTTTCTTT. It specifies CASSSTGHTEAFF.